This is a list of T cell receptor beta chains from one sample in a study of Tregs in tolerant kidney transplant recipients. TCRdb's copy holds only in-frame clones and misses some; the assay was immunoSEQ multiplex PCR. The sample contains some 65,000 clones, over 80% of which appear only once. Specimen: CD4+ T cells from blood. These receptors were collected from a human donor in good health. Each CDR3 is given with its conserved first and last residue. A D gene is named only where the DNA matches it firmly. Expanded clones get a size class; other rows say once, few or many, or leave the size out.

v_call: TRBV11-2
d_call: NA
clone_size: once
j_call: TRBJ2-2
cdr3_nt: TGTGCCAGCAGCTTATACAGGTTTGACACCGGGGAGCTGTTTTTT
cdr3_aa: CASSLYRFDTGELFF

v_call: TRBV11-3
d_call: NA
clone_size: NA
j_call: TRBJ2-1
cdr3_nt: TGTGCCAGCACCTATATAGGGGAGTCGGGTGAGCAGTTCTTC
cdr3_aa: CASTYIGESGEQFF

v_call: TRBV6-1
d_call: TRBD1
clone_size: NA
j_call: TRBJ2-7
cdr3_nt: TGTGCCAGCAGTTCCCGGGACAGGGGTAACTACGAGCAGTACTTC
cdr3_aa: CASSSRDRGNYEQYF

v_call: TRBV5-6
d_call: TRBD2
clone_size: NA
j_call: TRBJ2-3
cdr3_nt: TGTGCCGGACTTAGGGAGGGGTTCACAGATACGCAGTATTTT
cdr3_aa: CAGLREGFTDTQYF

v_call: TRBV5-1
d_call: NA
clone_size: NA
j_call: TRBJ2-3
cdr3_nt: TGCGCCAGCAGCTTTGGGGGGCCCCGCACAGATACGCAGTATTTT
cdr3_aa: CASSFGGPRTDTQYF

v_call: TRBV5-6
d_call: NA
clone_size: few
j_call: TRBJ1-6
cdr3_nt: TGTGCCAGCAGTTTCCGGACGAGCTCCTATAATTCACCCCTCCACTTT
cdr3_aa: CASSFRTSSYNSPLHF

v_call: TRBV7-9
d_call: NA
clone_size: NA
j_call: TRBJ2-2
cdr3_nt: TGTGCCAGCAGCTTGGACCGGAACACCGGGGAGCTGTTTTTT
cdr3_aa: CASSLDRNTGELFF

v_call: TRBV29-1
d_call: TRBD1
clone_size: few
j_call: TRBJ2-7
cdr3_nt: TGCAGCGTGGGGGGACAGGGCTACGAGCAGTACTTC
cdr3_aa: CSVGGQGYEQYF

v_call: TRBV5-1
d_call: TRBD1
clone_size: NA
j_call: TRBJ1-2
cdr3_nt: TGCGCCAGCAGCTTGGTTGGCCAGGGGGTAAATGGCTACACCTTC
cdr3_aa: CASSLVGQGVNGYTF

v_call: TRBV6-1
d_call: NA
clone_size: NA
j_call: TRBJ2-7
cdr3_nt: TGTGCCACAACAGCCAGCTACGAGCAGTACTTC
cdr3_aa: CATTASYEQYF

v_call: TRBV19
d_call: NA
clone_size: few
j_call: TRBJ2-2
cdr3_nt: TGTGCCAGTAGTATAGACAGGCACGCAAGGGAGCTGTTTTTT
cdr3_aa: CASSIDRHARELFF

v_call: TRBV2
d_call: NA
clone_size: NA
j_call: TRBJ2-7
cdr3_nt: TGTGCCAGCAGTCGGGACAACGCCTACGAGCAGTACTTC
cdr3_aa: CASSRDNAYEQYF

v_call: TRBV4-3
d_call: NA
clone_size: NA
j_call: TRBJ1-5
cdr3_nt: TGCGCCAGCAGCCAATTTATCCTGGGGGTTTCCCGCCAGCCCCAGCATTTT
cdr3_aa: CASSQFILGVSRQPQHF

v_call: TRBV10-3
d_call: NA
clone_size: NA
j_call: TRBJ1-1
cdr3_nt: TGTGCCATCAGGATCCGGACTTACACTGAAGCTTTCTTT
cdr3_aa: CAIRIRTYTEAFF

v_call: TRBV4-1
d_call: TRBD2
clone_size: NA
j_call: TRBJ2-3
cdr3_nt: TGCGCCAGCAGACGCGCTAGGACTAGCGGGGGGCAAGATACGCAGTATTTT
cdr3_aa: CASRRARTSGGQDTQYF

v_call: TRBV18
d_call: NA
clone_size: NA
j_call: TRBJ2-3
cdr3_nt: TGTGCCAGCTCACCGAGCTCAGCCGGAGATACGCAGTATTTT
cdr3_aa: CASSPSSAGDTQYF

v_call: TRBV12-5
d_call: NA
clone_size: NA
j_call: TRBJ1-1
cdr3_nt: TGTGCTAGTGGTTTGCAGCGGGGGGGCAAGACTGAAGCTTTCTTT
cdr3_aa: CASGLQRGGKTEAFF

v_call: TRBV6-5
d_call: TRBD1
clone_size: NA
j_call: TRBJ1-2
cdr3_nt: TGTGCCAGCAGTTACTTTACAGGGGAGGGCGGTGGCTACACCTTC
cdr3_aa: CASSYFTGEGGGYTF

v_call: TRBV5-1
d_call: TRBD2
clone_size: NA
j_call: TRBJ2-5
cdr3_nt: TGCGCCAGCAGCTCATTAGCGGGGTTTGGTGGCGAGACCCAGTACTTC
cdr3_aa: CASSSLAGFGGETQYF

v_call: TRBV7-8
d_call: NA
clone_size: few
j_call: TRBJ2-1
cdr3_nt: TGTGCCAGTATGGGAGGGGGGGGCCTCAGCTCCTACAATGAGCAGTTCTTC
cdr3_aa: CASMGGGGLSSYNEQFF

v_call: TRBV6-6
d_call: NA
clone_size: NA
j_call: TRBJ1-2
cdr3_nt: TGTGCCAGCCGAGAAAGCCGACGCCCTAACTATGGCTACACCTTC
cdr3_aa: CASRESRRPNYGYTF

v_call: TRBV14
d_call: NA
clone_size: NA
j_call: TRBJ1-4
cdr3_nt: TGTGCCAGCAGCCAAGTTCGTTTCGGGGGGCCCGCAACTAATGAAAAACTGTTTTTT
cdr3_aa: CASSQVRFGGPATNEKLFF

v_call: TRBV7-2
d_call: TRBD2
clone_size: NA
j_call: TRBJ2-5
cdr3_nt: TGTGCCAGCAGTCGAGAGGGGACTAGCGGGAGTGAGACCCAGTACTTC
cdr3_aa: CASSREGTSGSETQYF

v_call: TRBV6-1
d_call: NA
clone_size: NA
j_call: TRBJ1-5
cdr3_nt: TGTGCCAGCAGTGAAGTAGGGAAAAATCAGCCCCAGCATTTT
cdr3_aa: CASSEVGKNQPQHF

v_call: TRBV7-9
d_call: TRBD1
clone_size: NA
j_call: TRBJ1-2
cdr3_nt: TGTGCCAGCAGCTTGACAGGGGATGGCTACACCTTC
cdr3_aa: CASSLTGDGYTF

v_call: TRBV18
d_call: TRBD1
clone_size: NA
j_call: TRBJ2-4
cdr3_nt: TGTGCCAGCTCAGTGACAGGGGGGGACATTCAGTACTTC
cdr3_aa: CASSVTGGDIQYF